This T cell receptor (beta chain) is from a study of T cell changes during pregnancy in multiple sclerosis. With 6 bases removed from V and 4 bases from J, the gap between germline ends came to 16 bases. The CDR3 covers 14 residues. The germline CDR1 and CDR2 sequences are MNHNS and SASEGT. The method was immunoSEQ multiplex PCR; TCRdb's version includes in-frame clones alone and lacks a portion of them. The table lists fewer than 90,000 clones, just under 95% of them singletons. V is TRBV6-1 and J is TRBJ2-7, with D tentatively TRBD1 (6 bases). This specimen consisted of peripheral blood, obtained in the third trimester of pregnancy. The origin of this receptor is a female donor in good health, enrolled as a control in a pregnancy study. CDR3 loop: CASRARDTGYEQYF. Written as DNA, the CDR3 is TGTGCCAGCAGGGCCCGGGACACAGGTTACGAGCAGTACTTC.